Shown below are 32 T cell receptor beta chains from a single sample sequenced in a study of T cells after yellow fever vaccination. From the 5' RACE reads, TCRdb called clonotypes with MiXCR, one entry per CDR3 protein. The sample holds 450,000 to 550,000 distinct CDR3 sequences, 19% seen once. The sequenced sample was PBMCs, obtained 15 days after the yellow fever booster vaccination. These receptors all come from a man aged 25 to 40 who received the YFV17D yellow fever vaccine.

The chain has TRBV10-3 and TRBJ2-2, with unresolved D. Trimming removed 1 base from V and 1 base from J, with 7 bases in between. CDR1 and CDR2 from the germline V gene are ENHRY and SYGVKD. CDR3 length: 15 residues. The CDR3 nucleotides are TGTGCCATCAGTGAGTGGGGTGAGAACACCGGGGAGCTGTTTTTT. The encoded protein is CAISEWGENTGELFF.

This clonotype showed up just a few times. The chain carries TRBV7-8 and TRBJ2-2; 9 bases align to TRBD2. The CDR3 runs to 18 residues. Trimming cost V 5 bases and J 3 bases; bases outside gene matches: 13. CDR1 is SGHVS, CDR2 FQNEAQ, per germline. CDR3 nucleotide sequence: TGTGCCAGCAGCCCCGTGGGAGCGGGAGGATCGGACACCGGGGAGCTGTTTTTT. Translated: CASSPVGAGGSDTGELFF. The variable domain in full, completed from reference TRBV7-8 and TRBJ2-2, reads GAGVSQSPRYKVAKRGQDVALRCDPISGHVSLFWYQQALGQGPEFLTYFQNEAQLDKSGLPSDRFFAERPEGSVSTLKIQRTQQEDSAVYLCASSPVGAGGSDTGELFFGEGSRLTVL.

CDR3 nucleotide sequence: TGTGCCAGCAGTTACTCGTGGACAGGGGGCGAAGATACGCAGTATTTT. Translated: CASSYSWTGGEDTQYF. The rearrangement uses TRBV6-5 and TRBJ2-3, with 11 bases identical to TRBD1. Trimming cost V 0 bases and J 5 bases; bases outside gene matches: 4. CDR1 MNHEY and CDR2 SVGAGI come from the germline V gene. The CDR3 contains 16 residues.

This clonotype appeared a few times. The chain recombines TRBV7-9 with TRBJ2-3; D unresolved. V was shortened by 11 bases and J by 1 base, with 10 bases between the two germline ends. Germline-derived CDR1 and CDR2 are SEHNR and FQNEAQ (reference sequence). The CDR3 is 12 residues long. The CDR3 DNA is TGTGCCTGCTCTATTGGCACAGATACGCAGTATTTT. Amino acids: CACSIGTDTQYF.

There are many counts of this clonotype. The rearrangement links TRBV12-3 or TRBV12-4 to TRBJ1-2; possible D gene TRBD1, 5 bases. CDR3 length: 13 amino acids. Trimming left V 3 bases short and J 7 bases short, with 12 bases between. The CDR3 spells CASSFQGSSGYTF. CDR3 nucleotides: TGTGCCAGCAGTTTTCAGGGATCGTCTGGCTACACCTTC.

The chain employs TRBV3-1 and TRBJ2-1; TRBD2 matches at 9 bases. Germline assignment: CDR1 LGHDT and CDR2 YNNKEL (reference sequence). V gave up 0 bases and J gave up 12 bases; unmatched junction bases: 9. The CDR3 runs to 15 residues. The DNA of the CDR3 is TGTGCCAGCAGCCAAGAGGCTAGCGGGGCCCGGGGGCAGTTCTTC. Its translation: CASSQEASGARGQFF.

This clonotype was detected only once. The chain is built from TRBV7-2 and TRBJ2-7; 9 nucleotides agree with TRBD2. V was clipped by 5 bases and J by 6 bases; unmatched bases: 5. Germline values: CDR1 SGHTA, CDR2 FQGNSA. The CDR3 spans 13 residues. The CDR3 coding sequence is TGTGCCAGCAGCCGTTATAGCGGGGGCGAGCAGTACTTC. It encodes CASSRYSGGEQYF.

This clonotype has ten or more counts. The chain is built from TRBV7-2 and TRBJ1-4; TRBD1 matches 8 bases. V lost 5 bases and J lost 8; bases outside the gene matches: 7. The length of the CDR3 is 14 residues. CDR1 and CDR2 (germline): SGHTA, FQGNSA. The CDR3 DNA follows: TGTGCCAGCAGCCCAAACAGGGGGGGAGAAAAACTGTTTTTT. This sequence encodes CASSPNRGGEKLFF.

The CDR3 loop reads CSGLGGYGTDTQYF. CDR3 bases: TGCAGCGGCCTCGGGGGATATGGGACAGATACGCAGTATTTT. This chain joins TRBV29-1 and TRBJ2-3, with TRBD2 as a possible D gene (6 bases). Trimming removed 7 bases from V and 3 bases from J, with 17 bases in between. CDR1 and CDR2 (germline): SQVTM, ANQGSEA. The CDR3 has 14 residues.

The J gene is TRBJ2-1, the V gene TRBV14; D is possibly TRBD2 (6 bases). This CDR3 comprises 15 residues. Trimming stripped 2 bases from V and 0 bases from J, with 8 bases between. CDR1 is SGHDN and CDR2 is FVKESK in the germline V gene. CDR3 protein: CASSQLGSSYNEQFF. The CDR3 coding sequence is TGTGCCAGCAGCCAACTCGGGAGCTCCTACAATGAGCAGTTCTTC.

The chain carries TRBV7-6 and TRBJ2-2; D remains unclear. The CDR3 is 15 amino acids. Trimming took 1 base from V and 7 from J, leaving 13 bases between them. Germline CDR1 SGHVS, CDR2 FNYEAQ. CDR3 sequence (DNA): TGTGCCAGCAGCTTAGGGATACAGAAGCGCGGGGAGCTGTTTTTT. Amino acids: CASSLGIQKRGELFF.

The chain employs TRBV7-8 and TRBJ2-5; a weak D match, TRBD2 (7 bases). V was cut by 4 bases and J by 5 bases, with 14 bases left in between. Germline CDR1 SGHVS, CDR2 FQNEAQ. The CDR3 runs to 14 residues. The CDR3 DNA follows: TGTGCCAGCAGCTATTCTAAGGGGGGGGAGACCCAGTACTTC. Translating it yields CASSYSKGGETQYF.

The chain has TRBV14 and TRBJ2-4; D tentatively reads TRBD1 or TRBD2 (5 bases each). V was pared by 1 base and J by 7 bases, with 14 bases between. The CDR3 is made up of 15 amino acids. Germline lookup yields CDR1 SGHDN and CDR2 FVKESK. The DNA for the CDR3 is TGTGCCAGCAGCCAAGCCAGACGGTGGGGGAACATTCAGTACTTC. Its translation is CASSQARRWGNIQYF.

V gene TRBV6-1 combines with J gene TRBJ2-7; D unclear. There are 14 residues in the CDR3. Germline values: CDR1 MNHNS, CDR2 SASEGT. V gave up 2 bases and J gave up 4 bases, with 12 bases separating them. The CDR3 loop reads CASSEMLGYYEQYF. The CDR3 region has the DNA TGTGCCAGCAGTGAAATGTTGGGTTATTACGAGCAGTACTTC.

In its sample, this clonotype was seen a few times. The J gene is TRBJ1-2, the V gene TRBV29-1, with D tentatively TRBD1 (5 bases). V lost 7 bases and J lost 1, with 13 bases in between. CDR3 length: 13 residues. Germline V lookup: CDR1 SQVTM, CDR2 ANQGSEA. The CDR3 protein is CSAYSRVNYGYTF. CDR3 in DNA: TGCAGCGCTTATTCCAGGGTTAACTATGGCTACACCTTC.

The chain carries TRBV6-1 and TRBJ2-3; a possible D gene is TRBD2 (9 bases). This CDR3 has 18 residues. The V gene lost 4 bases and the J gene lost 5 bases, with 25 bases spanning the gap. CDR1 MNHNS and CDR2 SASEGT come from the germline V gene. The CDR3 region is CASSAGQGSVAGEDTQYF. CDR3 DNA: TGTGCCAGCAGTGCCGGACAGGGCTCGGTAGCGGGAGAAGATACGCAGTATTTT.

This clonotype has more than one count but fewer than ten. The chain couples TRBV2 to TRBJ2-2, with TRBD2 matching over 11 bases. Trimming at V came to 4 bases and at J to 0 bases, leaving 4 bases not matched to a gene. CDR1 and CDR2 from the germline V gene are SNHLY and FYNNEI. The CDR3 runs 17 residues. The CDR3 bases are TGTGCCAGCAGTGGCACTAGCGGGGGACCGAACACCGGGGAGCTGTTTTTT. It codes for CASSGTSGGPNTGELFF.

J is TRBJ1-5 and V is TRBV20-1; the D is unclear. The CDR3 contains 15 residues. V was pared by 2 bases and J by 0 bases, with 11 bases between. Per the germline V gene, CDR1 is DFQATT and CDR2 is SNEGSKA (reference sequence). CDR3 DNA: TGCAGTGCTAGAAGTGTGGACCTTAGCAATCAGCCCCAGCATTTT. It codes for CSARSVDLSNQPQHF.

The chain joins TRBV7-2 to TRBJ2-5; D tentatively reads TRBD1 or TRBD2 (5 bases each). The CDR3 length is 16 residues. Germline V gene sequence: CDR1 SGHTA, CDR2 FQGNSA. Trimming shortened V by 3 bases and J by 0 bases, and 14 bases separated the two germline ends. CDR3 loop: CASSLIVLGHQETQYF. The CDR3 nucleotides read TGTGCCAGCAGCTTGATTGTTTTGGGACACCAAGAGACCCAGTACTTC.

This clonotype was seen a handful of times. The V gene is TRBV29-1, the J gene TRBJ2-4, with unresolved D. The CDR3 consists of 12 residues. Trimming pared 4 bases from V and 8 bases from J, leaving 12 bases between. Germline-derived CDR1 and CDR2 are SQVTM and ANQGSEA. The CDR3 sequence: CSVGELVDIQYF. The CDR3 nucleotides are TGCAGCGTTGGGGAATTAGTGGACATTCAGTACTTC. Looking up the rest from reference TRBV29-1 and TRBJ2-4 gives the full variable domain: SAVISQKPSRDICQRGTSLTIQCQVDSQVTMMFWYRQQPGQSLTLIATANQGSEATYESGFVIDKFPISRPNLTFSTLTVSNMSPEDSSIYLCSVGELVDIQYFGAGTRLSVL.

To note about this clonotype: The junction does not match germline at one end; this may be a read error. V and J are TRBV7-7 and TRBJ2-2; 12 nucleotides match TRBD2. The CDR3 is 15 residues long. Germline V gene data show CDR1 as SSHAT and CDR2 as FNYEAQ (reference sequence). The CDR3 nucleotides are TGTGCTAGCAGCGGGACTAGCGGGTTCCCCGGGGAGCTGTTTTTT. Its translation: CASSGTSGFPGELFF.

The V and J genes are TRBV11-2 and TRBJ2-1; D perhaps matches TRBD2 (6 bases). Germline V gene sequence: CDR1 SGHAT, CDR2 FQNNGV. Trimming shortened V by 4 bases and J by 7 bases, and 23 bases separated the two germline ends. The CDR3 totals 17 residues. The CDR3 DNA follows: TGTGCCAGCAGCTCCCGACTAGGACGTCACCCGGCAAATGAGCAGTTCTTC. This sequence encodes CASSSRLGRHPANEQFF. Using reference TRBV11-2 and TRBJ2-1 for the parts outside the CDR3, the full variable domain is EAGVAQSPRYKIIEKRQSVAFWCNPISGHATLYWYQQILGQGPKLLIQFQNNGVVDDSQLPKDRFSAERLKGVDSTLKIQPAKLEDSAVYLCASSSRLGRHPANEQFFGPGTRLTVL.

This clonotype occurred a few times. The chain combines TRBV20-1 with TRBJ1-1; unclear D gene. The germline V gene has CDR1 DFQATT and CDR2 SNEGSKA (reference sequence). V gave up 3 bases and J gave up 3 bases, with 11 bases separating them. This CDR3 contains 13 residues. CDR3 sequence reads: CSASRTSDTEAFF. CDR3 coding DNA: TGCAGTGCTAGTCGGACTTCTGACACTGAAGCTTTCTTT.

V gene TRBV20-1 combines with J gene TRBJ2-1, with 7 bases identical to TRBD2. Germline-derived CDR1 and CDR2 are DFQATT and SNEGSKA (reference sequence). V trimming: 3 bases; J trimming: 7 bases; junction bases outside the gene matches: 9. This CDR3 has 14 amino acids. The chain's CDR3 is CSASGAGAGNEQFF. The CDR3 DNA follows: TGCAGTGCTAGCGGTGCGGGAGCGGGGAATGAGCAGTTCTTC.

In this sample, this clonotype turned up a few times. This sequence joins TRBV3-1 and TRBJ2-2, with 11 bases that match TRBD2. J gave up 6 bases and V 9 bases, and 6 bases lay outside the gene matches. CDR3 length: 14 amino acids. CDR1 and CDR2 (germline): LGHDT, YNNKEL (reference sequence). CDR3 nucleotides: TGTGCCAGTCTAGCGGGAGGTTTAGCCGGGGAGCTGTTTTTT. Translation gives CASLAGGLAGELFF. Looking up the rest from reference TRBV3-1 and TRBJ2-2 gives the full variable domain: DTAVSQTPKYLVTQMGNDKSIKCEQNLGHDTMYWYKQDSKKFLKIMFSYNNKELIINETVPNRFSPKSPDKAHLNLHINSLELGDSAVYFCASLAGGLAGELFFGEGSRLTVL.

The V and J genes are TRBV12-3 or TRBV12-4 and TRBJ2-1; D remains unclear. V lost 8 bases and J lost 5, with 16 bases in between. The CDR3 totals 14 residues. The CDR3 DNA is TGTGCCAGCTCCCTGGAGTTGTATAACAATGAGCAGTTCTTC. Its translation is CASSLELYNNEQFF.

The chain uses TRBV4-3 and TRBJ2-2, with a possible D match to TRBD2 (6 bases). Trimming cost V 4 bases and J 7 bases, with 10 bases left between them. CDR1 and CDR2 from the germline V gene are LGHNA and YSLEER. This CDR3 is 13 amino acids long. This CDR3 reads CASSPLAHGELFF. DNA for the CDR3: TGCGCCAGCAGCCCTCTAGCGCACGGGGAGCTGTTTTTT.

The chain has TRBV6-6 and TRBJ1-4; D is undetermined. Deletions cut 6 bases from V and 7 bases from J, with 6 bases between. Germline lookup yields CDR1 MNHNY and CDR2 SVGAGI (reference sequence). The CDR3 has 11 residues. The CDR3 DNA sequence: TGTGCCAGCAGCAGGCCTGAAAAACTGTTTTTT. Protein: CASSRPEKLFF.

This clonotype was seen a few times. This chain connects TRBV6-5 to TRBJ2-7; TRBD2 might be the D (6 bases). V lost 4 bases to trimming and J lost 0 bases, with 13 bases between them. CDR1 is MNHEY, CDR2 SVGAGI, per germline. CDR3 length: 15 amino acids. The CDR3 bases are TGTGCCAGCAGTTTCTTTAGCGGAAGCTCCTACGAGCAGTACTTC. Protein product: CASSFFSGSSYEQYF.

The V and J genes are TRBV6-5 and TRBJ2-1; D might be TRBD1 or TRBD2, each matching 5 bases. Germline V lookup: CDR1 MNHEY, CDR2 SVGAGI. V shed 4 bases and J shed 2 bases, with 15 bases lying between them. This CDR3 has 16 residues. CDR3 in DNA: TGTGCCAGCAGTTTAGGTGGGACGCTAGCCTACAATGAGCAGTTCTTC. Translated, it gives CASSLGGTLAYNEQFF.

The CDR3 reads CASSPGGTLNTEAFF. The CDR3 nucleotides read TGTGCCAGCAGCCCCGGAGGCACGCTGAACACTGAAGCTTTCTTT. The chain is built from TRBV7-9 and TRBJ1-1; D is undetermined. Trimming removed 5 bases at V and 0 bases at J, with 13 bases between. CDR1 and CDR2 from the germline V gene are SEHNR and FQNEAQ (reference sequence). The CDR3 runs 15 residues.

The chain combines TRBV25-1 with TRBJ2-3, with 9 bases lining up with TRBD1. The CDR3 extends over 16 amino acids. V dropped 4 bases and J dropped 4; count of bases not matched to a gene: 9. Germline CDR1 is MGHDK and CDR2 is SYGVNS. In DNA form, the CDR3 reads TGTGCCAGCAGTGCAGGAAACAGGGGGCGGGCAGATACGCAGTATTTT. This encodes CASSAGNRGRADTQYF.